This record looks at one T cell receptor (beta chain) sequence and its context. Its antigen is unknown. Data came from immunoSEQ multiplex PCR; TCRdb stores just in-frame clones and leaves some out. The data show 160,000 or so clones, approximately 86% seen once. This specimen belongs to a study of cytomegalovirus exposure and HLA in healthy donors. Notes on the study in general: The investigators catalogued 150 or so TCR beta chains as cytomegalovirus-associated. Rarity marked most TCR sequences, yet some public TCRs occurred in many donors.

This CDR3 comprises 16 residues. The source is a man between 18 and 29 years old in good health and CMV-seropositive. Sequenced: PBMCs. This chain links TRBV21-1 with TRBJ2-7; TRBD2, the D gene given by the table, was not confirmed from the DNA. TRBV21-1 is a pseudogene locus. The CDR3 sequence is CASSKVRGLAGGEQYF. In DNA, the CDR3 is TGTGCCAGCAGCAAAGTTCGGGGACTAGCGGGAGGCGAGCAGTACTTC.